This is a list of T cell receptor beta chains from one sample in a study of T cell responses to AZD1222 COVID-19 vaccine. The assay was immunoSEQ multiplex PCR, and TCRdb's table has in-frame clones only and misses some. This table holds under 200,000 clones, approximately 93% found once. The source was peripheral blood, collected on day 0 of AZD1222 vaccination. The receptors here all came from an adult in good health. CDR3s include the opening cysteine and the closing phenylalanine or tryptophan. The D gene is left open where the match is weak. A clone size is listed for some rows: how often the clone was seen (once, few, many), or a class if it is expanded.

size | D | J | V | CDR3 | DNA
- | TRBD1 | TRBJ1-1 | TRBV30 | CAWSVLSGQGSTEAFF | TGTGCCTGGAGTGTCCTTTCGGGACAGGGGAGCACTGAAGCTTTCTTT
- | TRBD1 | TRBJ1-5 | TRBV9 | CASSVGTGGSNQPQHF | TGTGCCAGCAGCGTAGGTACAGGGGGAAGTAATCAGCCCCAGCATTTT
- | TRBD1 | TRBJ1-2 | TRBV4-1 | CASSQPGQGTPGYTF | TGCGCCAGCAGCCAACCAGGACAGGGAACCCCCGGCTACACCTTC
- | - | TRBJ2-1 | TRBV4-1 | CASSQKGGIYNEQFF | TGCGCCAGCAGCCAGAAAGGCGGGATCTACAATGAGCAGTTCTTC
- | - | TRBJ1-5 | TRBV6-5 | CASTHREEGIQPQHF | TGTGCCAGCACCCACCGGGAGGAGGGCATCCAGCCCCAGCATTTT
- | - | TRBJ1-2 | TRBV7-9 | CASSFGVTNYGYTF | TGTGCCAGCAGCTTCGGAGTTACCAACTATGGCTACACCTTC
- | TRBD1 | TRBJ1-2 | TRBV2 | CATQQGGSYGYTF | TGTGCCACCCAACAGGGGGGCAGCTATGGCTACACCTTC
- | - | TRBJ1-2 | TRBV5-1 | CASSLRGLGRNNYGYTF | TGCGCCAGCAGCTTGCGGGGGCTGGGGCGTAATAACTATGGCTACACCTTC
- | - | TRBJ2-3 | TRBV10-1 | CASPGRGAFSDTQYF | TGCGCCAGCCCTGGACGGGGGGCCTTTTCAGATACGCAGTATTTT
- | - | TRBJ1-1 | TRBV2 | CASSPGARGTEAFF | TGTGCCAGCAGCCCAGGGGCCAGAGGGACTGAAGCTTTCTTT
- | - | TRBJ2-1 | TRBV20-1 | CSASRPGDEQFF | TGCAGTGCTAGTCGTCCAGGAGACGAGCAGTTCTTC
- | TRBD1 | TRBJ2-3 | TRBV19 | CASSKGTASTDTQYF | TGTGCCAGTAGTAAAGGGACAGCTAGCACAGATACGCAGTATTTT
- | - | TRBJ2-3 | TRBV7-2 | CASSSKNTDTQYF | TGTGCCAGCAGCTCGAAGAACACAGATACGCAGTATTTT
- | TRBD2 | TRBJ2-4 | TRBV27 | CATGGEAKNIQYF | TGTGCCACTGGGGGGGAAGCCAAAAACATTCAGTACTTC
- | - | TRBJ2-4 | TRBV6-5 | CARVGKAKNIQYF | TGTGCCAGGGTTGGAAAAGCCAAAAACATTCAGTACTTC
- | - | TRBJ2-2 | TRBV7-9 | CASSPWDPNTGELFF | TGTGCCAGCAGCCCCTGGGACCCCAACACCGGGGAGCTGTTTTTT
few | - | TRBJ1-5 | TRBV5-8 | CASSLSGGELQPQHF | TGTGCCAGCAGCTTGTCGGGGGGCGAGCTCCAGCCCCAGCATTTT
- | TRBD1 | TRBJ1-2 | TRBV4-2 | CASSQDPKTGSMGGYTF | TGTGCCAGCAGCCAAGATCCAAAGACAGGGTCCATGGGTGGCTACACCTTC
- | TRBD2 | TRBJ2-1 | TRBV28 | CASSSTPGRETYNEQFF | TGTGCCAGCAGTTCTACCCCAGGGAGGGAAACTTACAATGAGCAGTTCTTC
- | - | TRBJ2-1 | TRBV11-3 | CASSLGQGRGNEQFF | TGTGCCAGCAGCTTAGGACAGGGGAGGGGAAATGAGCAGTTCTTC
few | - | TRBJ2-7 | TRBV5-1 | CASSFRGGYEQYF | TGCGCCAGCAGCTTCCGGGGAGGCTACGAGCAGTACTTC
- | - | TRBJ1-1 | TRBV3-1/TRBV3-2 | CASSQRVTEAFF | TGTGCCAGCAGCCAAAGGGTCACTGAAGCTTTCTTT
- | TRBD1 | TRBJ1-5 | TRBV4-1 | CASSQETGNQPQHF | TGCGCCAGCAGCCAAGAGACAGGGAATCAGCCCCAGCATTTT
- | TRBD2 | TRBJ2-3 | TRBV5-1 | CASSLGTSGADTQYF | TGCGCCAGCAGCTTGGGGACTAGCGGGGCAGATACGCAGTATTTT
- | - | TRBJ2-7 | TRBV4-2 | CASSLNYEQYF | TGTGCCAGCAGTCTCAACTACGAGCAGTACTTC
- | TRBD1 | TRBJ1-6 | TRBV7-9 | CASSLAGGGYNSPLHF | TGTGCCAGCAGCTTAGCAGGGGGCGGCTATAATTCACCCCTCCACTTT
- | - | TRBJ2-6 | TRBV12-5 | CASGLVEEQGNSGANVLTF | TGTGCTAGTGGTTTGGTAGAGGAGCAGGGAAACTCTGGGGCCAACGTCCTGACTTTC
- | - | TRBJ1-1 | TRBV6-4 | CARESAQSTEAFF | TGTGCCCGAGAGAGCGCCCAAAGTACTGAAGCTTTCTTT
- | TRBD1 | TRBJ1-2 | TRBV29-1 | CSAGGQGAKGYTF | TGCAGCGCCGGCGGGCAGGGGGCGAAGGGCTACACCTTC
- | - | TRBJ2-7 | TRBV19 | CASRPIASRGYEQYF | TGTGCCAGTAGACCGATCGCCTCCAGGGGTTACGAGCAGTACTTC
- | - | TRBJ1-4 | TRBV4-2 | CASSQAPGDGANEKLFF | TGTGCCAGCAGCCAAGCCCCCGGGGATGGGGCTAATGAAAAACTGTTTTTT
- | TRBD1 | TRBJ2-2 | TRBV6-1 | CASSVFLGGQGGNTGELFF | TGTGCCAGCAGTGTTTTCCTGGGTGGACAGGGCGGGAACACCGGGGAGCTGTTTTTT
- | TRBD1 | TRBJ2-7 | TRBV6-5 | CASSNRGNEQYF | TGTGCCAGCAGTAACAGGGGGAACGAGCAGTACTTC